This T cell receptor (beta chain) derives from a study of OX40 agonist ivuxolimab in advanced cancers. The wider study: Every 2 weeks, patients received ivuxolimab intravenously, dosed at 0.01 to 10 mg/kg. At roughly 80% male, the cohort had a mean age of around 56 years, ranging from about 23 to 80. Of the participants, approximately 38% had some prior anti-PD-1, anti-PD-L1 or anti-CTLA-4 therapy, which was allowed.

This clone has only one observation. Autoimmune disease history or systemic immunosuppression meant exclusion. Generated by immunoSEQ multiplex PCR, the TCRdb table keeps only in-frame clones and is missing some. The repertoire holds about 19,000 clones, around 79% seen once, with more than 30% in the top ten. The sample here was CD4+ or CD8+ T cells sorted from blood, taken in a trial of the OX40 agonist ivuxolimab. This clonotype was obtained from an adult with an advanced solid tumor such as melanoma, head and neck, liver or kidney cancer.

CDR3 DNA sequence: TGTGCCAGCAGCGCCAGGACAGCCCCCTACGAGCAGTACTTC. Translated, it gives CASSARTAPYEQYF. This sequence joins TRBV7-9 and TRBJ2-7, with a possible D match to TRBD1 (6 bases). The CDR3 has 14 amino acids. Trimming stripped 5 bases from V and 2 bases from J, with 13 bases between. From germline, CDR1 is SEHNR and CDR2 FQNEAQ (reference sequence).